Detailed here is one TCR beta chain. The antigen it binds to is not known. Nothing much larger sits one base from this clone, and base qualities are not available. Hyperthyroidism patients were aged 18 to 65 years and newly diagnosed, with disease duration of less than 2 months. Exclusion was applied to patients with uncontrolled infections, other autoimmune diseases, pregnancy or lactation. Diagnoses were established on the basis of clinical symptoms, serum thyroxine and TRAb, thyroid ultrasound, and orbital computed tomography. For progressor patients, blood was drawn at the first diagnosis of hyperthyroidism, before any ophthalmopathy symptoms had appeared. PBMCs were separated from over 9 ml of fresh peripheral blood using Ficoll-Paque density gradient centrifugation. Progressor patients were defined as those initially diagnosed with Graves' hyperthyroidism in whom ophthalmopathy developed during follow-up. Trizol reagent was used to extract total RNA, and RNA quality was then checked on an Agilent 2100 Bioanalyzer.

CDR1 and CDR2, looked up from the germline V gene (reference sequence), are DFQATT and SNEGSKA. The V end loses 2 bases and the J end loses 2 bases, and a stretch of 13 bases separates them. Including cysteine and phenylalanine, the CDR3 has 15 amino acids. Here the CDR3 DNA is all that survives: 45 bases in frame from base 1. The data were obtained in a study of T cells in Graves' hyperthyroidism and ophthalmopathy (dated by TCRdb to the late 2010s). As for the study more broadly: Peripheral blood samples were taken at the time of initial diagnosis, prior to any treatment. A discovery cohort of roughly 96 patients, roughly 45 with Graves' ophthalmopathy and fewer than 65 with stable Graves' hyperthyroidism, was used to find distinguishing TCR V-J signatures. Prospective prediction of ophthalmopathy was tested in an independent validation cohort of fewer than 20 hyperthyroidism patients and 15 to 17 patients who later progressed to ophthalmopathy. The 90 to 100 discovery patients were randomly divided into training and test sets at a 7:3 ratio. In addition, the study compared T-cell repertoires in thyroid tissue and in blood from several Graves' hyperthyroidism patients. After sampling, hyperthyroidism patients received methimazole starting at 30 mg daily, and ophthalmopathy patients received high-dose intravenous methylprednisolone. The paper reports TCR Vbeta CDR3 sequencing of approximately 140 peripheral blood samples: approximately 41 ophthalmopathy, around 80 hyperthyroidism and approximately 17 progressor patients. Beyond this particular receptor, the publication reports: Most expanded thyroid clonotypes (frequency above 0.001) were also found in blood, which suggests that blood repertoires may mirror thyroid immune responses. Ophthalmopathy was separated from stable hyperthyroidism by a 13 V-J signature model, with 87.88% sensitivity and 81% to 82% specificity obtained in cross-validation and 80%/75% obtained in testing. Sample size was not statistically predetermined, and blinding of investigators to group allocation was not performed. During validation, the model predicted progression to ophthalmopathy a median of roughly six months ahead of onset, with 60% to 71% sensitivity and about 75% specificity.

The TCR beta CDR3 regions were amplified from the RNA transcripts. The TCR CDR3 was subjected to a first round of RT-PCR using the HTBI primer set and the Qiagen OneStep RT-PCR kit. The libraries were constructed in a second round of multiplex PCR and then size-selected and purified. Paired-end sequencing of the libraries was performed with 100 bp reads on an Illumina HiSeq2000. As for how the authors treated the data: SOAPnuke was used to process the raw data, with reads discarded if the reads contained adapters or uncalled bases, had a mean Phred below 15, or lacked an exact constant-primer or identifier match. COPE v1.2.5 was used to merge the high-quality paired reads, and each unique nucleotide sequence was defined as a clonotype. MiTCR v1.1 was used to align the clonotypes against IMGT TRBV, TRBD and TRBJ reference segments. Analysis was restricted to V-J combinations with a frequency above 0.0001, which covered 99.2% of repertoires. A TCS score was defined as the ratio of F50 (clonal expansion) to E x V (chaos), with BLOSUM62-based TCRdist applied between CDR3 peptides within each V-J. Welch's t-statistics and random forest reduced around 510 V-J features to roughly 13, which were used in a naive Bayes classifier (R e1071). TCRdb reran the public reads through fastp at Q25 and MiXCR, keeping productive beta chains. Each record represents a unique CDR3 protein, reported with the most common genes and DNA among its rows. The V and J calls here are based on TCRdb, not the publication. The sample contains 370,000 or so distinct CDR3 sequences, roughly 14% of them found a single time. 25% to 30% of the sample is held by the ten biggest clonotypes.

This clonotype was sampled from a woman between 18 and 30 years old with Graves' hyperthyroidism that later progressed to Graves' ophthalmopathy. The sequenced material came from blood. This receptor chain uses TRBV20-1 and TRBJ2-4; the D gene cannot be named for sure. The DNA sequence is as follows: TGCAGTGCTAGAAGCCCTAAGGAGACCAAAAACATTCAGTACTTC. It translates to CSARSPKETKNIQYF.